This T cell receptor (beta chain) was recovered during a study of T cell repertoires in cytomegalovirus infection. Looking at the study overall: CMV infection together with matching HLA type was indicated by public TCR beta signatures. Study findings and constraints: The ex vivo response showed dominance by HLA-C-restricted CMV-specific TCR beta clonotypes.

This clonotype occurred many times. Its antigen remains unknown. Via MiXCR, TCRdb re-called the reads, giving one row per CDR3 protein. The sample carries more than 200,000 distinct CDR3 sequences, roughly 9.1% recorded once. J gave up 5 bases and V 1 base, and 8 bases lay outside the gene matches. Germline CDR1 and CDR2: SGHTA and FQGNSA. The CDR3 is made up of 16 amino acids. The rearrangement uses TRBV7-2 and TRBJ1-1; 9 bases line up with TRBD1. The specimen sequenced was PBMCs. The sequence came from a human donor in good health (CMV status not recorded). Some clones in this sample may be carry-over from other donors' samples. The CDR3 DNA is TGTGCCAGCAGCTTAGGGGCTGGACAGGGGTTGACTGAAGCTTTCTTT. Protein: CASSLGAGQGLTEAFF.